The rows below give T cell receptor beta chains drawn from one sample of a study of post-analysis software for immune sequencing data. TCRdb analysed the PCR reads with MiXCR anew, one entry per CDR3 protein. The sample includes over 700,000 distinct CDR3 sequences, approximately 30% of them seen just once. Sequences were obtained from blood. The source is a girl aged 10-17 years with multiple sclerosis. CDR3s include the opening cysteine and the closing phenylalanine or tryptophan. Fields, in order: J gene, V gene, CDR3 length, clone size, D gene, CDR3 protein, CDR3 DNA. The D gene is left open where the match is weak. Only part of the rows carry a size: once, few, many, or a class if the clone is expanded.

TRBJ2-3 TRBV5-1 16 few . CASSLGGKKDADTQYF TGCGCCAGCAGCCTGGGGGGTAAAAAGGATGCAGATACGCAGTATTTT
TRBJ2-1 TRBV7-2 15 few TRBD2 CASSFTSGSSNEQFF TGTGCCAGCAGCTTCACTAGCGGGAGTTCCAATGAGCAGTTCTTC
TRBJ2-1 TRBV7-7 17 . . CASSSSLGGGLYNEQFF TGTGCCAGCAGCTCCTCCTTGGGGGGAGGCCTATACAATGAGCAGTTCTTC
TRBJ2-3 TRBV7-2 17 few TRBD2 CASSQRVAGGSSDTQYF TGTGCCAGCAGCCAGCGGGTGGCGGGAGGGAGTTCAGATACGCAGTATTTT
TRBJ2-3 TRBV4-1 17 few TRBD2 CASSHPRLAGSTDTQYF TGCGCCAGCAGCCACCCAAGACTAGCGGGGTCCACAGATACGCAGTATTTT
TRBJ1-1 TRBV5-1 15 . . CASSLVPGPNAEAFF TGCGCCAGCAGCTTGGTCCCAGGGCCGAACGCTGAAGCTTTCTTT
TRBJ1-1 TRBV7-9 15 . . CASSLDVVMNTEAFF TGTGCCAGCAGCTTAGATGTTGTGATGAACACTGAAGCTTTCTTT
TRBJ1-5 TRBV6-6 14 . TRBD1 CASSRDREFQPQHF TGTGCCAGCAGCCGGGACAGGGAGTTTCAGCCCCAGCATTTT
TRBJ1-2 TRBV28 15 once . CASSFLGRGVYGYTF TGTGCCAGCAGTTTTCTGGGCCGGGGGGTCTATGGCTACACCTTC
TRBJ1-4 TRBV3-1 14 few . CASSHQGGVEKLFF TGTGCCAGCAGCCATCAAGGGGGTGTTGAAAAACTGTTTTTT
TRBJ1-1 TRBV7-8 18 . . CASSLGKRRLGMDTEAFF TGTGCCAGCAGCTTAGGAAAGCGCAGACTCGGGATGGACACTGAAGCTTTCTTT
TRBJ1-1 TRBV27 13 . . CASSFSGATEAFF TGTGCCAGCAGTTTCTCTGGGGCCACTGAAGCTTTCTTT
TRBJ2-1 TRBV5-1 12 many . CASSLLYNEQFF TGTGCCAGCAGCTTATTATACAATGAGCAGTTCTTC
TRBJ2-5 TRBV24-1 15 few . CATSDLKTGIETQYF TGTGCCACCAGTGATTTAAAGACAGGCATCGAGACCCAGTACTTC
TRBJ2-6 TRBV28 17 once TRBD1 CATSRAQGADGANVLTF TGTGCCACCTCAAGGGCCCAGGGGGCGGATGGGGCCAACGTCCTGACTTTC
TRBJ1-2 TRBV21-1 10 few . CASLPDGYTF TGTGCCAGCCTCCCCGATGGCTACACCTTC
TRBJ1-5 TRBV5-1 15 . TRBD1 CASSLEDRENQPQHF TGCGCCAGCAGCTTGGAAGACAGGGAAAATCAGCCCCAGCATTTT
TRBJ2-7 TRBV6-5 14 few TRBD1 CASTQDRAPYEQYF TGTGCCAGCACTCAGGACAGGGCCCCCTACGAGCAGTACTTC
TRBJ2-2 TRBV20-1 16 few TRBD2 CSAWPGLAANTGELFF TGCAGTGCTTGGCCGGGACTAGCGGCGAACACCGGGGAGCTGTTTTTT
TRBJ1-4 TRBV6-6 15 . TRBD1 CASSPTGGRPEKLFF TGTGCCAGCAGTCCGACAGGGGGCAGGCCTGAAAAACTGTTTTTT
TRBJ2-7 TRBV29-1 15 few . CSVAGTADGTYEQYF TGCAGCGTCGCCGGGACGGCCGACGGCACCTACGAGCAGTACTTC
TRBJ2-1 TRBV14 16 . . CASSQDADRGYNEQFF TGTGCCAGCAGCCAAGATGCTGACAGAGGTTACAATGAGCAGTTCTTC
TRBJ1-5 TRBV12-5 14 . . CASGLAGSNQPQHF TGTGCTAGTGGTTTAGCAGGGAGCAATCAGCCCCAGCATTTT
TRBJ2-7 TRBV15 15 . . CTTSRVVGGSYEQYF TGTACCACCAGCAGAGTGGTCGGGGGATCCTACGAGCAGTACTTC
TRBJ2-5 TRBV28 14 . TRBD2 CASSGTRALETQYF TGTGCCAGCAGTGGGACTAGGGCTTTGGAGACCCAGTACTTC
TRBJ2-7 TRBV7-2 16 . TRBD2 CASSLAPSGTSYEQYF TGTGCCAGCAGCTTAGCCCCCAGCGGGACTTCCTACGAGCAGTACTTC
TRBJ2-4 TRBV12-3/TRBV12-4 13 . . CASSVYSKNIQYF TGTGCCAGCAGCGTCTACTCCAAAAACATTCAGTACTTC
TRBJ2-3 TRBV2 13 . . CASTKLETDTQYF TGTGCCAGCACTAAACTAGAGACAGATACGCAGTATTTT
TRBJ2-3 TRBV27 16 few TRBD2 CASSALGEGITDTQYF TGTGCCAGCAGTGCCCTGGGGGAGGGAATCACAGATACGCAGTATTTT
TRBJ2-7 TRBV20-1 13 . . CSAVAGPGYEQYF TGCAGTGCTGTGGCAGGCCCCGGCTACGAGCAGTACTTC
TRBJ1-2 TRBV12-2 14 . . CASRLSGGMDGYTF TGTGCAAGTCGCTTGAGCGGGGGAATGGATGGCTACACCTTC
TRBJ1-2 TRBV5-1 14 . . CASSFTNPQYGYTF TGCGCCAGCAGCTTTACAAACCCCCAATATGGCTACACCTTC
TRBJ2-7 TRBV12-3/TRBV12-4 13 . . CASSFGQGDEQYF TGTGCCAGCAGTTTCGGGCAGGGTGACGAGCAGTACTTC
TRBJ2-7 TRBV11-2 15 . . CASTGGTGAVYEQYF TGTGCCAGCACCGGGGGTACAGGGGCCGTCTACGAGCAGTACTTC
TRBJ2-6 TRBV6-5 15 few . CASLRRDSGANVLTF TGTGCCAGCCTACGGAGGGACTCTGGGGCCAACGTCCTGACTTTC
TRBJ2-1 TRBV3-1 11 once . CASSQAQEQFF TGTGCCAGCAGCCAGGCCCAGGAGCAGTTCTTC
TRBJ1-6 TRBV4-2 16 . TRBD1 CASSQEGTGLMTPLHF TGTGCCAGCAGCCAAGAAGGGACAGGGTTAATGACACCCCTCCACTTT
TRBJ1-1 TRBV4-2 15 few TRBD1 CASSVTDRGNTEAFF TGTGCCAGCAGCGTAACGGACAGGGGGAACACTGAAGCTTTCTTT
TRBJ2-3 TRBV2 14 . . CASRQTSIADTQYF TGTGCCAGCAGGCAGACTAGTATAGCAGATACGCAGTATTTT
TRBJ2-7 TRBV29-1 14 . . CSAPLGLSYNEQYF TGCAGCGCCCCATTGGGACTTTCCTACAATGAGCAGTACTTC
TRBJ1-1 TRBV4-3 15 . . CASSQGLAGGAEAFF TGCGCCAGCAGCCAAGGTTTGGCGGGCGGGGCTGAAGCTTTCTTT
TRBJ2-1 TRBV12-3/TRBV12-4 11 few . CASTVRDEQFF TGTGCCAGCACCGTGCGGGATGAGCAGTTCTTC
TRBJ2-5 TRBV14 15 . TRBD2 CASSQLAGLQETQYF TGTGCCAGCAGCCAACTAGCGGGGCTCCAAGAGACCCAGTACTTC
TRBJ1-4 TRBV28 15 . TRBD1 CASSFATGGHEKLFF TGTGCCAGCAGTTTCGCGACAGGGGGCCATGAAAAACTGTTTTTT
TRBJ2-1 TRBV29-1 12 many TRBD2 CSGGAGSFEQFF TGCAGCGGTGGAGCGGGAAGTTTCGAGCAGTTCTTC
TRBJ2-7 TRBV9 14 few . CASSVAGTSDEQYF TGTGCCAGCAGCGTAGCAGGGACTTCGGACGAGCAGTACTTC
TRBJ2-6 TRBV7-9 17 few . CASSLTAESSGANVLTF TGTGCCAGCAGCTTAACGGCCGAAAGCTCTGGGGCCAACGTCCTGACTTTC
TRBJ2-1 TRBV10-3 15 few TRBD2 CAIRDAGGIYNEQFF TGTGCCATCAGAGATGCCGGGGGGATCTACAATGAGCAGTTCTTC
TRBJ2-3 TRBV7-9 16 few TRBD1 CASSFIDRGLTDTQYF TGTGCCAGCAGCTTCATAGACAGGGGGCTCACAGATACGCAGTATTTT